Below, 7 T cell receptor beta chains from the same sample are listed, as sequenced in a study of T cell changes during pregnancy in multiple sclerosis. Sequenced by immunoSEQ multiplex PCR; TCRdb stores in-frame clones only, minus some. This repertoire shows 40,000 to 50,000 clones, around 93% found once; its top ten account for 3.9%. This specimen was CD8+ T cells from peripheral blood mononuclear cells, taken after pregnancy. Receptors originate from a female donor with multiple sclerosis, enrolled in a pregnancy study.

The rearrangement links TRBV6-4 to TRBJ2-1, with unresolved D. This CDR3 is built from 13 residues. CDR1 is MRHNA and CDR2 is SNTAGT in the germline V gene. The V end was cut by 0 bases, the J end by 5 bases, with 5 bases between. CDR3 sequence reads: CASSDSSHNEQFF. CDR3 DNA sequence: TGTGCCAGCAGTGACTCGAGTCACAATGAGCAGTTCTTC.

The V gene is TRBV11-3, the J gene TRBJ2-2, with TRBD2 identical over 7 bases. The CDR3 spans 16 residues. Germline values: CDR1 SGHNT, CDR2 YENEEA. Trimming at V came to 5 bases and at J to 3 bases, leaving 9 bases not matched to a gene. The CDR3 loop reads CASSPMSGAHTGELFF. In DNA, the CDR3 is TGTGCCAGCAGCCCGATGAGCGGGGCCCACACCGGGGAGCTGTTTTTT.

The gene calls are TRBV19 and TRBJ1-2, with TRBD1 matching over 7 bases. The CDR3 covers 18 residues. The germline V gene encodes CDR1 LNHDA and CDR2 SQIVND (reference sequence). Trimming removed 3 bases from V and 4 bases from J; junction bases left unmatched: 17. CDR3 DNA: TGTGCCAGTAGTATCCTACGCCTCGACAGGGACCAAGGCTATGGCTACACCTTC. It translates to CASSILRLDRDQGYGYTF.

The chain joins TRBV7-2 to TRBJ2-1, with no clear D. The CDR3 covers 15 residues. The V gene lost 3 bases and the J gene lost 1 base, with 10 bases spanning the gap. Germline V CDR1 and CDR2: SGHTA, FQGNSA. Here the CDR3 reads CASSFPAGSYNEQFF. CDR3 DNA: TGTGCCAGCAGCTTCCCCGCAGGATCCTACAATGAGCAGTTCTTC.

V and J are TRBV4-1 and TRBJ2-2; D is perhaps TRBD2 (5 bases). Between the trimmed V and J ends, which lost 4 bases and 7 bases, there was a span of 19 bases. The CDR3 consists of 16 residues. Germline-derived CDR1 and CDR2 are MGHRA and YSYEKL. For the CDR3, the DNA is TGCGCCAGCAGCCCCCGCGCAACCCCCGGGAACGGGGAGCTGTTTTTT. Protein product: CASSPRATPGNGELFF.

This chain links TRBV27 with TRBJ1-1, with a possible D match to TRBD1 (6 bases). Trimming left V 6 bases short and J 11 bases short, with 16 bases between. CDR1 and CDR2 (germline): MNHEY, SMNVEV (reference sequence). This CDR3 contains 12 residues. The CDR3 DNA reads as TGTGCCAGCAGGCAGGGAGGGGGTTCGGCTTTCTTT. The encoded protein is CASRQGGGSAFF.

The chain is built from TRBV11-2 and TRBJ2-7, with TRBD1 matching over 7 bases. V lost 5 bases and J lost 3; bases outside the gene matches: 4. CDR3 size: 13 residues. CDR1 is SGHAT, CDR2 FQNNGV, per germline. CDR3 sequence (DNA): TGTGCCAGCAGCCTTAGACAGGGCTACGAGCAGTACTTC. Translating gives CASSLRQGYEQYF.